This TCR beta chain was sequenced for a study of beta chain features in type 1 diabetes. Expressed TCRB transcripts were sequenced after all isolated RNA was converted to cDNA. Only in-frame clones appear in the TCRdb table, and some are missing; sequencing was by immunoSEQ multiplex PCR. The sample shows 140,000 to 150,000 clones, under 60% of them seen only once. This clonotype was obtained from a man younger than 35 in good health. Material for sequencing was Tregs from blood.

The CDR3 DNA reads as TGCGCCAGCAGCTTGGATGGAGGAGCCCGGGGAGAGACCCAGTACTTC. The encoded protein is CASSLDGGARGETQYF. This chain connects TRBV5-1 to TRBJ2-5; weak D call: TRBD2 (5 bases). The CDR3 has 16 amino acids. Trimming took off 0 bases at V and 4 bases at J, with 16 bases between the two ends. The germline gives CDR1 SGHRS, CDR2 YFSETQ.